This T cell receptor (beta chain) was obtained from a study of cytomegalovirus exposure and HLA in healthy donors. For the study at large: Early released data comprised about 85 million unique TCRs from HLA-typed donors.

Vbeta (60) and Jbeta (13) primers were used in the PCR. Libraries were prepared by immunoSEQ multiplex PCR; TCRdb keeps only in-frame clonotypes and omits some of them. The sample yields about 170,000 clones, approximately 81% seen once. Remarks on this clone: As yet, its antigen is unknown. A read error may account for a junction end that differs from germline.

Germline V gene data show CDR1 as PRHDT and CDR2 as FYEKMQ (reference sequence). The CDR3 sequence is 15 residues long. General study findings and limits: Cytomegalovirus status was reportedly diagnosed by the classifier with high specificity and sensitivity. TCR beta chain V- and J-gene trimming was linked, in a later analysis, to a missense variant in DCLRE1C.

V is TRBV13 and J is TRBJ2-6; TRBD2 is a possible D gene (6 bases). The sequencing sample was made of PBMCs. The origin of this receptor is a man aged 18-30 years in good health and CMV-seropositive. CDR3 DNA: TGTGCCAGCAGCTCGGGGGTCCCTGGGGCCAACGGCCTGACTTTC. It specifies CASSSGVPGANGLTF.